This T cell receptor beta chain is drawn from a study of control samples from healthy donors and cancer patients. The CDR3 extends over 16 amino acids. CDR1 LGHDT and CDR2 YNNKEL come from the germline V gene (reference sequence). V dropped 1 base and J dropped 5 bases, with 17 bases sitting between them. On this clone itself: This specimen includes other DNA sequences encoding the same CDR3.

TCRdb keeps only in-frame clones here, not all; method: immunoSEQ multiplex PCR. The sample holds 90,000 or so clones, about 89% seen once. Sequencing was done on a sample of blood. J is TRBJ2-5 and V is TRBV3-1 (or the pseudogene TRBV3-2); D is possibly TRBD2 (7 bases). This receptor was taken from an older woman in good health. The CDR3 spells CASSQAGRGAGETQYF. The CDR3 DNA is TGTGCCAGCAGCCAAGCTGGCCGGGGGGCGGGGGAGACCCAGTACTTC.